This T cell receptor (beta chain) stems from a study of blood T cell repertoires in COVID-19. Assay used: immunoSEQ multiplex PCR; TCRdb lists only in-frame clones, some missing. The sample includes 250,000 to 300,000 clones, over 85% of them seen just once. This CDR3 is built from 13 residues. The V gene's germline CDR1 is GTSNPN and CDR2 SVGIG (reference sequence). V lost 5 bases and J lost 0; bases outside the gene matches: 3. What was sequenced was PBMCs or T cells enriched from blood (not recorded which). The gene calls are TRBV30 and TRBJ1-1, with 7 positions matching TRBD1. The receptor was derived from a woman aged 55-70 years who had recovered from COVID-19. CDR3 protein: CAWAGTVNTEAFF. Written as DNA, the CDR3 is TGTGCCTGGGCCGGGACAGTGAACACTGAAGCTTTCTTT. Drawing the rest from reference TRBV30 and TRBJ1-1, the complete variable domain is SQTIHQWPATLVQPVGSPLSLECTVEGTSNPNLYWYRQAAGRGLQLLFYSVGIGQISSEVPQNLSASRPQDRQFILSSKKLLLSDSGFYLCAWAGTVNTEAFFGQGTRLTVV.